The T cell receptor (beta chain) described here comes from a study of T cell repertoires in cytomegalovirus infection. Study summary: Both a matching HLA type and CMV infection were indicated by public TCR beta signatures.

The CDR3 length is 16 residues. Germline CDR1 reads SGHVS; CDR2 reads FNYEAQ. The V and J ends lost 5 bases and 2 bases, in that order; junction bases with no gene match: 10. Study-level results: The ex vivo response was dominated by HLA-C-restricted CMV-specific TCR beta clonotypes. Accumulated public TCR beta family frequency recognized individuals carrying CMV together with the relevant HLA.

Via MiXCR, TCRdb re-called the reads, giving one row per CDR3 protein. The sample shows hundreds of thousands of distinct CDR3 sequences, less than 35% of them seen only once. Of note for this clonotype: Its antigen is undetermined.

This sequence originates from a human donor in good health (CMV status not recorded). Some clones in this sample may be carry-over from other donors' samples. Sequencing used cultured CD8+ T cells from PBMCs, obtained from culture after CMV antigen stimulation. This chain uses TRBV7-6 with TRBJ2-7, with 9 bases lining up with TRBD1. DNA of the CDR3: TGTGCCAGCAGCCTCCCCGGGACAGGGTTGACCTACGAGCAGTACTTC. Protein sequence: CASSLPGTGLTYEQYF.